These 4 T cell receptor beta chains were all obtained from the same sample, sequenced in a study of T cell responses to AZD1222 COVID-19 vaccine. TCRdb keeps only in-frame clones here, not all; method: immunoSEQ multiplex PCR. The data contain more than 95,000 clones, roughly 90% of them singletons. The input for sequencing was peripheral blood, taken on day 0 of AZD1222 vaccination. These receptors were collected from an adult in good health.

This chain links TRBV30 with TRBJ1-1; D might be TRBD1 (6 bases). V lost 1 base to trimming and J lost 4 bases, with 10 bases between them. CDR3 length equals 13 residues. Germline-derived CDR1 and CDR2 are GTSNPN and SVGIG (reference sequence). The CDR3 DNA sequence: TGTGCCTGGAGTGCGGACAGATCCACTGAAGCTTTCTTT. It specifies CAWSADRSTEAFF.

The genes are TRBV5-4 and TRBJ2-3; tentatively, D is TRBD1 or TRBD2 (5 bases each). V gave up 1 base and J gave up 5 bases, with 8 bases separating them. The V gene's germline CDR1 is SGHNT and CDR2 YYREEE (reference sequence). This CDR3 region has 13 residues. The CDR3 spells CASSLQGEDTQYF. Written as DNA, the CDR3 is TGTGCCAGCAGCTTGCAGGGAGAAGATACGCAGTATTTT.

The chain joins TRBV6-1 to TRBJ1-1, with D perhaps TRBD1 (5 bases). Per the germline V gene, CDR1 is MNHNS and CDR2 is SASEGT. CDR3 length equals 14 residues. Trimming took 2 bases from V and 3 from J, leaving 10 bases between them. The CDR3 sequence is CASSEWGGDTEAFF. The CDR3 DNA reads TGTGCCAGCAGTGAATGGGGGGGGGACACTGAAGCTTTCTTT.

This chain connects TRBV19 to TRBJ2-3; D is perhaps TRBD1 (5 bases). The CDR3 loop spans 14 amino acids. The V gene lost 4 bases and the J gene lost 1 base, with 9 bases spanning the gap. Germline CDR1 and CDR2: LNHDA and SQIVND (reference sequence). The CDR3 coding sequence is TGTGCCAGTAGTAGGAGACAGCGCACAGATACGCAGTATTTT. This codes for CASSRRQRTDTQYF.